This TCR beta chain was obtained from a study of identical twins. CDR1 and CDR2 (germline): ENHRY, SYGVKD. Trimming pared 8 bases from V and 4 bases from J, leaving 17 bases between. The CDR3 loop spans 15 amino acids. TCRdb analysed the 5' RACE reads with MiXCR anew, one entry per CDR3 protein. This repertoire shows 200,000 to 250,000 distinct CDR3 sequences, about 7.5% found once; its top ten account for about 1.8%. This clonotype was counted only a few times. These sequences were also reported in another study, on yellow fever vaccine responses in identical twins.

The receptor's source is a woman aged 18-30 years in good health. The V call is TRBV10-3, the J call TRBJ2-2, with D possibly being TRBD1 or TRBD2 (6 bases each). Sequencing was done on a sample of memory (CD45RO+) T cells sorted from blood. CDR3 region: CAIALERGATGELFF. CDR3 nucleotide sequence: TGTGCCATCGCGTTGGAGAGGGGGGCCACCGGGGAGCTGTTTTTT.